The T cell receptor beta chain described here comes from a study of blood T cell repertoires in COVID-19. The study recruited people aged roughly 18 to 95 years across 20 to 30 US areas. Clinical history as reported by participants underpinned cohort assignment. Trimming cost V 1 base and J 4 bases, with 13 bases left between them. This CDR3 is 15 amino acids long. CDR1 is SGHTA and CDR2 is FQGNSA in the germline V gene. Assay: immunoSEQ multiplex PCR; the TCRdb copy retains only in-frame clones and omits some. This sample yields some 510,000 clones, of which roughly 90% are seen a single time; 1.8% belongs to the top ten.

The clonotype was recovered from a woman aged 40 to 49 who had recovered from COVID-19. The specimen was PBMCs or T cells enriched from blood (not recorded which). The chain is built from TRBV7-2 and TRBJ1-1; maybe TRBD1 (6 bases). The CDR3 DNA sequence: TGTGCCAGCAGCTTAGAGAGGGGGTGGGGCACTGAAGCTTTCTTT. This gives the protein CASSLERGWGTEAFF. Based on the CDR3 plus reference TRBV7-2 and TRBJ1-1, the full variable domain is GAGVSQSPSNKVTEKGKDVELRCDPISGHTALYWYRQSLGQGLEFLIYFQGNSAPDKSGLPSDRFSAERTGGSVSTLTIQRTQQEDSAVYLCASSLERGWGTEAFFGQGTRLTVV.